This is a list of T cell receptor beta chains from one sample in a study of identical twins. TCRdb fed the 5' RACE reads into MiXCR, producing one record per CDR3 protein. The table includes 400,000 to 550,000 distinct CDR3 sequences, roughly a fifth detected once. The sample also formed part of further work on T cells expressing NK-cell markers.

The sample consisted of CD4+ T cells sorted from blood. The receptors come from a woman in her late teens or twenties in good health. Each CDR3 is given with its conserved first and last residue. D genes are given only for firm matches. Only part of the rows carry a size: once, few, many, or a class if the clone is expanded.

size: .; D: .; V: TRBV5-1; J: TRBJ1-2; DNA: TGCGCCAGCAGCTTGGAGGGGTCCGGTTTGGGCTACACCTTC; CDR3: CASSLEGSGLGYTF
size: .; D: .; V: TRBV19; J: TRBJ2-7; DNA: TGTGCCAGTAGTAGATCCCCGCTAGATCGCGAGCAGTACTTC; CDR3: CASSRSPLDREQYF
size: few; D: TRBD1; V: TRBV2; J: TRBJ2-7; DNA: TGTGCCAGCAGTGATGAGGGGGCCGCCCTTAACGAGCAGTACTTC; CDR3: CASSDEGAALNEQYF
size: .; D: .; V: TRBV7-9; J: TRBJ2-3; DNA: TGTGCCAGCAGCGCTGTTCATACGCAGTATTTT; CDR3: CASSAVHTQYF
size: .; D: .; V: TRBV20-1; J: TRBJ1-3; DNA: TGCAGTGCTAGAACGAAGGGCGGAAACACCATATATTTT; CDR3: CSARTKGGNTIYF
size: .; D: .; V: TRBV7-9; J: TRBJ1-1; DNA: TGTGCCAGCAGCTTAACACAGGGAGGAACTGAAGCTTTCTTT; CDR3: CASSLTQGGTEAFF
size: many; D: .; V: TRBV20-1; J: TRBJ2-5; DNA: TGCAGTGCTAGTAGGACAGCTCAAGAGACCCAGTACTTC; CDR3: CSASRTAQETQYF
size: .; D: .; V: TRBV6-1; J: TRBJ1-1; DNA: TGTGCCAGCAGTAGCTTGCGGACTGAAGCTTTCTTT; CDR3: CASSSLRTEAFF
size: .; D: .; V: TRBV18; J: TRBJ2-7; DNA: TGTGCCAGCTCGACTTCCCTAAGCGAGCAGTACTTC; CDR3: CASSTSLSEQYF
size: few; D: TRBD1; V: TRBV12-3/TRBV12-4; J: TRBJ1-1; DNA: TGTGCCAGCCGCTCGGGACAGCGAAACACTGAAGCTTTCTTT; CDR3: CASRSGQRNTEAFF
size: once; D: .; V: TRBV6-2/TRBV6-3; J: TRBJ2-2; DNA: TGTGCCAGCAGTTACTCCCCTCGCAGGGTGTTGGCCGGGGAGCTGTTTTTT; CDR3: CASSYSPRRVLAGELFF
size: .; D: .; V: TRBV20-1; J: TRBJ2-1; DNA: TGCAGTGCTAGAATTGACAGATACAATGAGCAGTTCTTC; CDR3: CSARIDRYNEQFF
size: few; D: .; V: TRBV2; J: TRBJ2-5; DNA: TGTGCCAGCAGTGTCGGCATCCGGGACTCAAGTTTC; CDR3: CASSVGIRDSSF
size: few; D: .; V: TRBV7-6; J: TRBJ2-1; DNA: TGTGCCAGCAGCTTAACCCGGGTCGGGTCGAAGTTCTTC; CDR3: CASSLTRVGSKFF
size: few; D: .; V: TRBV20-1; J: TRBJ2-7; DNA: TGCAGTGCTAGAGATGTCTACGAGCAGTACTTC; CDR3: CSARDVYEQYF
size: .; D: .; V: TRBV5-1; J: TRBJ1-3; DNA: TGCGCCAGCAGCTTGGACGGGACGGAGATCTCTGGAAACACCATATATTTT; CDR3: CASSLDGTEISGNTIYF
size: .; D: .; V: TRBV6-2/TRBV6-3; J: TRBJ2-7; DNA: TGTGCCAGCAGCCGCTCAGGTAATCCCTACGAGCAGTACTTC; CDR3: CASSRSGNPYEQYF
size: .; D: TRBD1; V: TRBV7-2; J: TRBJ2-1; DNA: TGTGCCAGCAGCTTAGGGACAGGGGGTGGTGAGCAGTTCTTC; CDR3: CASSLGTGGGEQFF
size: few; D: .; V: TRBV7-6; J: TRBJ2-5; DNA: TGTGCCAGCAGTCCGGCGGACAGCCCTTACCAAGAGACCCAGTACTTC; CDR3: CASSPADSPYQETQYF
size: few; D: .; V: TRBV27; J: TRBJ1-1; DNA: TGTGCCAGCCTCCCGACAGGCCGTATGAACACTGAAGCTTTCTTT; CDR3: CASLPTGRMNTEAFF
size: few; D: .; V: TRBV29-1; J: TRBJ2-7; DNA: TGCAGCGCAACAGGGATGTATACCTACGAGCAGTACTTC; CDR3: CSATGMYTYEQYF
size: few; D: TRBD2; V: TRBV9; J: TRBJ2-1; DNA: TGTGCCAGCAGCATAACTAGCGGGAGGGACAATGAGCAGTTCTTC; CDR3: CASSITSGRDNEQFF
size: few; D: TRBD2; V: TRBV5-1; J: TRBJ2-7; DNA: TGCGCCAGCACAACGAGCGGGAGTCTCGACGAGCAGTACTTC; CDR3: CASTTSGSLDEQYF
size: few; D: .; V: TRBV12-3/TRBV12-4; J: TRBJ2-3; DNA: TGTGCCAGCAGTTTCAGGGTTACCACAGATACGCAGTATTTT; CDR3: CASSFRVTTDTQYF
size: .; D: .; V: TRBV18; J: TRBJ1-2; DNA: TGTGCCAGCTCATCTGAAAACTATGGCTACACCTTC; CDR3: CASSSENYGYTF
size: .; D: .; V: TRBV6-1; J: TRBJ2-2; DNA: TGTGCCAGCAGACCGGTGCCCACCGGGGAGCTGTTTTTT; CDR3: CASRPVPTGELFF
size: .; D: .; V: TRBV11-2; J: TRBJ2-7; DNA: TGTGCCAGCAGCTTTACCGGGACGGTCTCCTACGAGCAGTACTTC; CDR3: CASSFTGTVSYEQYF
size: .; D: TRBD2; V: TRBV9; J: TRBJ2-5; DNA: TGTGCCAGCAGCGTAACTAGCGGGGTACAAGAGACCCAGTACTTC; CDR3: CASSVTSGVQETQYF
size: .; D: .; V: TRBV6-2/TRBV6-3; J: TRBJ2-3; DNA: TGTGCCAGCAGGGGAGAACCCGATACGCAGTATTTT; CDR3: CASRGEPDTQYF
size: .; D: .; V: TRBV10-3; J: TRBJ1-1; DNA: TGTGCCATCCAGGGGCAGGCGAACACTGAAGCTTTCTTT; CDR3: CAIQGQANTEAFF
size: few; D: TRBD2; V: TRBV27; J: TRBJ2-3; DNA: TGTGCCAGCAGTTTTACGGCCTGGACTAGCGGGAGGGCTGCAGATACGCAGTATTTT; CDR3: CASSFTAWTSGRAADTQYF
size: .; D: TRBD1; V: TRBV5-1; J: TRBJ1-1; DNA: TGCGCCAGCAGCTTGAGGTCAGGGGGGAACACTGAAGCTTTCTTT; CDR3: CASSLRSGGNTEAFF
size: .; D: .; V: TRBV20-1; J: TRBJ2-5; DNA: TGCAGTGCTAGAGATCCGGCGCGGACCCAAGAGACCCAGTACTTC; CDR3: CSARDPARTQETQYF
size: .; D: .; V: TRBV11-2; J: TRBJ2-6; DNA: TGTGCCAGCAGCTTACGGAGAGGACAGACCTACTCTGGGGCCAACGTCCTGACTTTC; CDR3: CASSLRRGQTYSGANVLTF
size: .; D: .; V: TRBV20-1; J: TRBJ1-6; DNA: TGCAGTGCGCCCGGGACCAGCAGTTCACCCCTCCACTTT; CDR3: CSAPGTSSSPLHF
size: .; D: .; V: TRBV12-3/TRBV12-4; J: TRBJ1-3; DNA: TGTGCCAGCAGTTTTTGGGGTACTGGAAACACCATATATTTT; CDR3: CASSFWGTGNTIYF
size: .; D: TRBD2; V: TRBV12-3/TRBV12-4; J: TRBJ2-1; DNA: TGTGCCAGCAGGTCGTTAGCGGGCAGCTCCTACAATGAGCAGTTCTTC; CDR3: CASRSLAGSSYNEQFF
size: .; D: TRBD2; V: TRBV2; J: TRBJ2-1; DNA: TGTGCCAGCAAGTCTAGCGGGGATGGGGAGCAGTTCTTC; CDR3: CASKSSGDGEQFF
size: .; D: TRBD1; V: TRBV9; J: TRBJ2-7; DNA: TGTGCCAGCAGCTCCGGACAGGGACCACCCTACGAGCAGTACTTC; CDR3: CASSSGQGPPYEQYF
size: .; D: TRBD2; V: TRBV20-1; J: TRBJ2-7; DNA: TGCAGTGCTAGACTGGCGGGGGTCTCCTACGAGCAGTACTTC; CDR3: CSARLAGVSYEQYF
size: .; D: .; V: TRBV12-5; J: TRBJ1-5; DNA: TGTGCTAGTGGTTTGGTACTCGGGGGATCTGGTCAGCCCCAGCATTTT; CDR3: CASGLVLGGSGQPQHF
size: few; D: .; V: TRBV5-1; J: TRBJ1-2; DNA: TGCGCCAGCAGCTTGGCTCCAGGCCAAGCTAACTATGGCTACACCTTC; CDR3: CASSLAPGQANYGYTF
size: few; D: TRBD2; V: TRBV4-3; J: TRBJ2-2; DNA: TGCGCCAGCAGCCCCGGCCAGACTAGCGGGATAACCGGGGAGCTGTTTTTT; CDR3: CASSPGQTSGITGELFF
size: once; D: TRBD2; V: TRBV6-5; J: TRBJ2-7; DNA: TGTGCCAGCAGTTCATTTAGCGGGAGGGCCCCCTACGAGCAGTACTTC; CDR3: CASSSFSGRAPYEQYF
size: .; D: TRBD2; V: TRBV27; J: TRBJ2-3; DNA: TGTGCCAGCAGTTTACGGCGACTAGCGGTCTCCCTCACAGATACGCAGTATTTT; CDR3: CASSLRRLAVSLTDTQYF
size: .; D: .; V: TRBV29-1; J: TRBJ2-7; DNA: TGCAGCGTTGTGGGGCGGCAGGTCGGAGAGCAGTACTTC; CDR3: CSVVGRQVGEQYF
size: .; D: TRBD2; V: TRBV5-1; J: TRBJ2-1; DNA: TGCGCCAGCAGCTTAATGAGCGGGGGGGCCGGGCGAATGAATGAGCAGTTCTTC; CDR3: CASSLMSGGAGRMNEQFF
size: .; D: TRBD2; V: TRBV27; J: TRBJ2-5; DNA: TGTGCCAGCAGTCCTACTAGCGGGGGCGGAGAGACCCAGTACTTC; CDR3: CASSPTSGGGETQYF
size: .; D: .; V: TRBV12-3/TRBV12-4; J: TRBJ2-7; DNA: TGTGCCAGCAGTCAGGGACGGAGAACCTACGAGCAGTACTTC; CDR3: CASSQGRRTYEQYF
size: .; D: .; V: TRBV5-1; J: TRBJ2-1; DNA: TGCGCCAGCAGACTGGAGTGGAATGAGCAGTTCTTC; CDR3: CASRLEWNEQFF
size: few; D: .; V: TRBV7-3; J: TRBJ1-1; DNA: TGTGCCAGCAGCTTAAACCCTCGGGGGATGAACACTGAAGCTTTCTTT; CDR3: CASSLNPRGMNTEAFF
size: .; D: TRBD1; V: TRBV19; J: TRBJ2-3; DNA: TGTGCCAGTAGTATCGGACCGGGACAGGGATTCACAGATACGCAGTATTTT; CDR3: CASSIGPGQGFTDTQYF
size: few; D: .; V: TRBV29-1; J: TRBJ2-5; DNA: TGCAGCGCCACGATCTTCCCTAGGGAAGAGACCCAGTACTTC; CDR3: CSATIFPREETQYF
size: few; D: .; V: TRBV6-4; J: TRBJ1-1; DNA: TGTGCCATCCCAAGGGGTAACACTGAAGCTTTCTTT; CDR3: CAIPRGNTEAFF
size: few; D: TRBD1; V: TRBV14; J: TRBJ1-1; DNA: TGTGCCAGCAGCCAAGTGTTACAGGGGTGGAACACTGAAGCTTTCTTT; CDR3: CASSQVLQGWNTEAFF
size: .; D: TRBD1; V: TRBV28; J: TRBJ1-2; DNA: TGTGCCAGCAGTTGGGGACAGGGGAACTATGGCTACACCTTC; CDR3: CASSWGQGNYGYTF
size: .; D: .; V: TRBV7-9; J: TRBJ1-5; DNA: TGTGCCAGCAGCTTAAGTATGGATCAGCCCCAGCATTTT; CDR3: CASSLSMDQPQHF
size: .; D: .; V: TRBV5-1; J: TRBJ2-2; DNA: TGCGCCAGCAGCGGGGGTCGGCTATCGAACACCGGGGAGCTGTTTTTT; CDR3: CASSGGRLSNTGELFF